Each of the 20 T cell receptor beta chains below was sequenced from the same sample in a study of beta chain features in type 1 diabetes. Sequencing targeted expressed TCRB transcripts, as all isolated RNA had been reverse transcribed. Method: immunoSEQ multiplex PCR; TCRdb's copy keeps in-frame clones and lacks some. Of 130,000 to 150,000 clones detected, roughly 50% appear once; the ten largest clones hold around 0.43%. The sample consisted of Tregs from blood. The receptors originated from a young man in good health.

This clone was observed a handful of times. This sequence joins TRBV18 and TRBJ1-1; possible D gene TRBD1, 5 bases. The CDR3 has 13 residues. Germline values: CDR1 KGHSH, CDR2 LQKENI. Trimming pared 0 bases from V and 6 bases from J, leaving 8 bases between. The CDR3 is CASSPPAQAEAFF. The CDR3 region has the DNA TGTGCCAGCTCACCACCGGCACAGGCTGAAGCTTTCTTT.

The CDR3 DNA reads TGCGCCAGCAGTGGTACAGGGGGCTCCTACGAGCAGTACTTC. Residues: CASSGTGGSYEQYF. The rearrangement uses TRBV5-1 and TRBJ2-7, with 8 bases aligning to TRBD1. The length of the CDR3 is 14 residues. The V gene end was trimmed by 5 bases and the J gene end by 0 bases; junction bases not matched to a gene: 4. CDR1 and CDR2 (germline): SGHRS, YFSETQ.

This chain links TRBV10-3 with TRBJ2-7, with 9 bases lining up with TRBD1. This CDR3 has 15 amino acids. V dropped 2 bases and J dropped 6; count of bases not matched to a gene: 8. Germline loops: CDR1 ENHRY, CDR2 SYGVKD. CDR3 DNA: TGTGCCATCAGTGAGCCTTGGACAGGGGCGACCGAGCAGTACTTC. This sequence encodes CAISEPWTGATEQYF.

The chain recombines TRBV7-9 with TRBJ2-7; D possibly corresponds to TRBD2 (6 bases). The V and J ends lost 1 base and 1 base respectively, with 11 bases between them. CDR1 is SEHNR, CDR2 FQNEAQ, per germline (reference sequence). This CDR3 region has 15 residues. The CDR3 reads CASSLVGTVSYEQYF. The CDR3 DNA is TGTGCCAGCAGCTTAGTAGGGACTGTATCCTACGAGCAGTACTTC. Complete variable domain (other parts from reference TRBV7-9 and TRBJ2-7): DTGVSQNPRHKITKRGQNVTFRCDPISEHNRLYWYRQTLGQGPEFLTYFQNEAQLEKSRLLSDRFSAERPKGSFSTLEIQRTEQGDSAMYLCASSLVGTVSYEQYFGPGTRLTVT.

This clone was counted a few times. The V call is TRBV28, the J call TRBJ2-6; 8 nucleotides align to TRBD1. The germline V gene encodes CDR1 MDHEN and CDR2 SYDVKM. Germline trimming cut 5 bases from V and 2 bases from J; bases unmatched to any gene: 5. The CDR3 loop spans 16 amino acids. The CDR3 protein is CASSPRTGTGANVLTF. Here the CDR3 DNA reads TGTGCCAGCAGTCCCCGGACAGGGACTGGGGCCAACGTCCTGACTTTC.

The chain uses TRBV29-1 and TRBJ2-1; 7 positions agree with TRBD1. Trimming at V came to 0 bases and at J to 4 bases, leaving 12 bases not matched to a gene. CDR3 size: 17 residues. Germline V gives CDR1 SQVTM, CDR2 ANQGSEA. In nucleotides, the CDR3 is TGCAGCGTTGAAGATAACGAGGGGGCCTGGGGATACAATGAGCAGTTCTTC. Its protein is CSVEDNEGAWGYNEQFF.

This clone has a handful of counts. The chain couples TRBV9 to TRBJ2-1; 11 nucleotides line up with TRBD2. The length of the CDR3 is 19 residues. CDR1 is SGDLS, CDR2 YYNGEE, per germline. The J segment lost 6 bases and the V segment lost 3 bases, leaving 17 bases of the junction unmatched. The CDR3: CASSEGDPSGLADANEQFF. The CDR3 DNA reads as TGTGCCAGCAGCGAGGGGGACCCATCGGGACTAGCGGATGCCAATGAGCAGTTCTTC.

This clone was detected once. V usage is TRBV5-1 and J usage is TRBJ1-6; TRBD1 matches 7 bases. The J segment lost 5 bases and the V segment lost 5 bases, leaving 4 bases of the junction unmatched. Germline CDR1 reads SGHRS; CDR2 reads YFSETQ. This CDR3 contains 14 residues. The CDR3 nucleotides are TGCGCCAGCAGGGCCGGGACAGATAATTCACCCCTCCACTTT. This translates into CASRAGTDNSPLHF.

The chain's CDR3 is CASSPQGSGGYTF. CDR3 nucleotides: TGTGCCAGTAGTCCGCAGGGTTCCGGAGGCTACACCTTC. This chain connects TRBV19 to TRBJ1-2; TRBD1 is a possible D gene (5 bases). CDR1 LNHDA and CDR2 SQIVND come from the germline V gene (reference sequence). The ends were cut back, 5 bases at V and 8 bases at J, with 15 bases in the middle. The CDR3 runs to 13 residues.

The chain links TRBV29-1 to TRBJ2-3; 11 positions match TRBD2. This CDR3 is 15 amino acids long. CDR1 is SQVTM and CDR2 is ANQGSEA in the germline V gene. J gave up 2 bases and V 4 bases, and 5 bases lay outside the gene matches. CDR3 nucleotide sequence: TGCAGCGTTGGCCTAGCGGGGGGCCCCACAGATACGCAGTATTTT. This sequence encodes CSVGLAGGPTDTQYF.

This clone came up a few times. This chain joins TRBV7-2 and TRBJ2-7; no firm D call. From germline, CDR1 is SGHTA and CDR2 FQGNSA. This CDR3 comprises 14 residues. V was trimmed by 4 bases and J by 12 bases, leaving 22 bases between them. The CDR3 spells CASSSGAASAHLYF. In DNA, the CDR3 is TGTGCCAGCAGCTCGGGTGCTGCCAGCGCCCACTTGTACTTC.

This clone has more than one count but fewer than ten. The chain links TRBV7-9 to TRBJ1-2; TRBD1 is a possible D gene (6 bases). Germline V gene lookup returns CDR1 SEHNR and CDR2 FQNEAQ (reference sequence). Deletions cut 3 bases from V and 8 bases from J, with 19 bases between. The CDR3 runs to 15 residues. CDR3: CASSLVARGGGGYTF. The CDR3 DNA sequence: TGTGCCAGCAGCTTGGTTGCCAGGGGCGGGGGCGGCTACACCTTC.

V and J are TRBV20-1 and TRBJ1-5, with TRBD1 as a possible D gene (5 bases). Germline-derived CDR1 and CDR2 are DFQATT and SNEGSKA (reference sequence). CDR3 length: 11 amino acids. Trimming took 6 bases from V and 6 from J, leaving 9 bases between them. The chain's CDR3 is CSAGGVQPQHF. CDR3 DNA sequence: TGCAGTGCGGGAGGGGTTCAGCCCCAGCATTTT.

The table lists this clone with a few counts. J is TRBJ2-3 and V is TRBV15; tentatively, D is TRBD2 (5 bases). The germline V gene has CDR1 LNHNV and CDR2 YYDKDF (reference sequence). The CDR3 covers 12 residues. V was shortened by 0 bases and J by 11 bases, with 9 bases between the two germline ends. This CDR3 is CATSRDWTEQYF. CDR3 coding DNA: TGTGCCACCAGCAGAGATTGGACTGAGCAGTATTTT.

The V and J genes are TRBV11-2 and TRBJ2-2; TRBD2 aligns across 7 bases. The ends lost 5 bases at V and 4 bases at J; junction bases unmatched: 10. The germline V gene encodes CDR1 SGHAT and CDR2 FQNNGV. The CDR3 has 16 residues. Here the CDR3 reads CASSRVGGSPTGELFF. DNA for the CDR3: TGTGCCAGCAGCCGCGTTGGCGGGAGTCCCACCGGGGAGCTGTTTTTT.

This clone came up a few times. The rearrangement joins TRBV5-1 to TRBJ1-3; no definite D call. The V gene's germline CDR1 is SGHRS and CDR2 YFSETQ. There are 13 residues in the CDR3. V dropped 1 base and J dropped 9 bases, with 11 bases sitting between them. CDR3 DNA: TGCGCCAGCAGCTTGTTCAGGACTGGCACCATATATTTT. Translation gives CASSLFRTGTIYF.

The chain combines TRBV11-2 with TRBJ2-7, with D perhaps matching TRBD1 (6 bases). The germline V and J ends were trimmed by 2 bases and 0 bases, with 17 bases remaining between them. The V gene's germline CDR1 is SGHAT and CDR2 FQNNGV. The CDR3 spans 17 residues. CDR3 in amino acids: CASSLRSTGTSSYEQYF. The CDR3 region has the DNA TGTGCCAGCAGCTTAAGATCGACAGGCACGAGCTCCTACGAGCAGTACTTC.

V gene TRBV18 combines with J gene TRBJ1-1; D is unclear. CDR1 KGHSH and CDR2 LQKENI come from the germline V gene. The V end lost 2 bases, the J end lost 5 bases, and 9 bases lay between the germline ends. There are 13 residues in the CDR3. CDR3 protein: CASSPEVETEAFF. DNA of the CDR3: TGTGCCAGCTCACCAGAGGTAGAAACTGAAGCTTTCTTT.

This chain connects TRBV2 to TRBJ1-4, with unresolved D. Trimming shortened V by 1 base and J by 4 bases, and 10 bases separated the two germline ends. Per the germline V gene, CDR1 is SNHLY and CDR2 is FYNNEI. CDR3 size: 15 residues. The CDR3 here is CASSEVWTLNEKLFF. The CDR3 DNA reads TGTGCCAGCAGTGAAGTCTGGACTCTTAATGAAAAACTGTTTTTT.

This clone showed up just a few times. The chain is built from TRBV7-9 and TRBJ2-7; 10 bases agree with TRBD2. V lost 3 bases, J lost 3 bases, and 5 bases stayed unmatched. The CDR3 is 15 residues long. The germline gives CDR1 SEHNR, CDR2 FQNEAQ (reference sequence). CDR3 protein: CASSFGLAVFYEQYF. The DNA of the CDR3 is TGTGCCAGCAGCTTCGGACTAGCGGTATTCTACGAGCAGTACTTC.